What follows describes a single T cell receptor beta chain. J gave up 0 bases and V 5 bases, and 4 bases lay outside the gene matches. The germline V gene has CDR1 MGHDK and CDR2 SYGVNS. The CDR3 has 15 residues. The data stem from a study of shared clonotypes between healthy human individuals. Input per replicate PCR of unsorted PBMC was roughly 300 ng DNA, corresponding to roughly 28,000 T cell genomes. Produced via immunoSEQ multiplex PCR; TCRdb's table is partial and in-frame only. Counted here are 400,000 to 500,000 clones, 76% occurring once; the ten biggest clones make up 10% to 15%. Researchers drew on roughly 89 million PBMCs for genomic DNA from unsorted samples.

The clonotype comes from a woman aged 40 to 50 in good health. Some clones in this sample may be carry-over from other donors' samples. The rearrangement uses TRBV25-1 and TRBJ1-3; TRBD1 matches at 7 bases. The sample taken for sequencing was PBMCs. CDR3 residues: CASSRGQISGNTIYF. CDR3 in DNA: TGTGCCAGCAGTAGGGGGCAAATCTCTGGAAACACCATATATTTT.